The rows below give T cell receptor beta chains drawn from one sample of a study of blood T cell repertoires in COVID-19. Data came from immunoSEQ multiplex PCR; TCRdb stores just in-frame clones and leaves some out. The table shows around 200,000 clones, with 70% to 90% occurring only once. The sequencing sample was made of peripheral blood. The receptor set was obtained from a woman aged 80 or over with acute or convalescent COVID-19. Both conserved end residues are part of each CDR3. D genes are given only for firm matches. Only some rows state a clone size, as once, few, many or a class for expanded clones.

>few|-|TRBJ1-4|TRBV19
CASSPEGRANEKLFF
TGTGCCAGTAGTCCAGAGGGGAGGGCTAATGAAAAACTGTTTTTT
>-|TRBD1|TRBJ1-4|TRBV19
CASSSTGGHDEKLFF
TGTGCCAGTAGTTCAACAGGGGGCCACGATGAAAAACTGTTTTTT
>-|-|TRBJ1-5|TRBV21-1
CASSPLRDRLIPYSNQPQHF
TGTGCCAGCAGCCCATTACGGGACAGATTGATTCCTTATAGCAATCAGCCCCAGCATTTT
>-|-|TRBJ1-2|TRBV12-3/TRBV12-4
CASTRESDYGYTF
TGTGCCAGCACCCGAGAATCGGACTATGGCTACACCTTC
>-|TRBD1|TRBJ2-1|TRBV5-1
CASSSGQGAHNEQFF
TGCGCCAGCAGCTCCGGACAGGGGGCTCACAATGAGCAGTTCTTC
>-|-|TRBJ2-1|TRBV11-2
CASSFPGSYNEQFF
TGTGCCAGCAGCTTTCCCGGCTCCTACAATGAGCAGTTCTTC
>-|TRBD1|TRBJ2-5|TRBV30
CAWSRETGGRETQYF
TGTGCCTGGAGCAGAGAGACAGGGGGCAGAGAGACCCAGTACTTC
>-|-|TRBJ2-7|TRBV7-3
CASSPRGGADEQYF
TGTGCCAGCAGCCCCCGAGGGGGGGCAGACGAGCAGTACTTC
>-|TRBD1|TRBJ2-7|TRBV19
CASSTGTGGHEQYF
TGTGCCAGCTCGACCGGGACAGGGGGCCACGAGCAGTACTTC
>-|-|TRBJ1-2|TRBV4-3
CASSRSLQDGYTF
TGCGCCAGCAGCCGTTCGTTGCAGGATGGCTACACCTTC
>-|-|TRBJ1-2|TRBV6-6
CASSTRESRRGYTF
TGTGCCAGCAGCACCCGGGAGTCCCGTCGCGGCTACACCTTC
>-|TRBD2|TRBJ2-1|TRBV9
CASSVVVRGVEQFF
TGTGCCAGCAGCGTAGTAGTCCGGGGGGTTGAGCAGTTCTTC
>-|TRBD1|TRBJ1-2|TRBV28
CASSTGQGPGYTF
TGTGCCAGCAGTACGGGACAGGGGCCCGGCTACACCTTC
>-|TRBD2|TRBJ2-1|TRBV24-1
CATSDLTSGTEQFF
TGTGCCACCAGTGACCTGACTAGCGGGACTGAGCAGTTCTTC
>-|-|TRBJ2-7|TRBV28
CASTSRAYEQYF
TGTGCCAGCACTTCCCGCGCCTACGAGCAGTACTTC
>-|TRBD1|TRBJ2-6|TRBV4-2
CASAPSQGRSGANVLTF
TGTGCCAGCGCCCCATCACAGGGGCGCTCTGGGGCCAACGTCCTGACTTTC
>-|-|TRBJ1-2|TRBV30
CAWTRGAGYTF
TGTGCCTGGACACGGGGGGCGGGCTACACCTTC
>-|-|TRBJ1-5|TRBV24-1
CATSEAGSYQPQHF
TGTGCCACCAGTGAGGCGGGGAGTTATCAGCCCCAGCATTTT
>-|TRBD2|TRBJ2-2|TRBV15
CATSRDSGLAGITGELFF
TGTGCCACCAGCAGAGATTCCGGACTAGCGGGGATCACCGGGGAGCTGTTTTTT
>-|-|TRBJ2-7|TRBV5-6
CASSLGSLIPTGEQYF
TGTGCCAGCAGCTTGGGCAGCCTCATCCCCACGGGGGAGCAGTACTTC
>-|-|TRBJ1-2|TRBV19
CASSITSRRDYGYTF
TGTGCCAGTAGTATAACATCAAGGAGGGACTATGGCTACACCTTC
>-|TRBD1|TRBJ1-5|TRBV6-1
CASSESSGQGYQPQHF
TGTGCCAGCAGTGAATCCTCGGGACAGGGCTATCAGCCCCAGCATTTT
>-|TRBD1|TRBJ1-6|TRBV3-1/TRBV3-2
CASSRKLGQGNWNSPLHF
TGTGCCAGCAGCCGCAAACTGGGACAGGGGAATTGGAATTCACCCCTCCACTTT
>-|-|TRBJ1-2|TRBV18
CASSPPGRAGYTF
TGTGCCAGCTCACCCCCGGGCAGGGCTGGCTACACCTTC
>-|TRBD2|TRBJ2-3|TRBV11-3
CASSPGLAGTDTQYF
TGTGCCAGCAGCCCGGGACTAGCGGGGACAGATACGCAGTATTTT
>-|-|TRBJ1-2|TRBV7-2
CASSLPSREWGYGYTF
TGTGCCAGCAGCTTACCCTCCCGGGAGTGGGGCTATGGCTACACCTTC
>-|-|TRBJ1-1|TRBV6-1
CASSEYMANTEAFF
TGTGCCAGCAGTGAATATATGGCTAACACTGAAGCTTTCTTT
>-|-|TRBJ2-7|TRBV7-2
CASSIRGLEQYF
TGTGCCAGCAGCATTCGGGGTCTCGAGCAGTACTTC
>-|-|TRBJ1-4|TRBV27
CASSLSANEKLFF
TGTGCCAGCAGTTTATCGGCCAATGAAAAACTGTTTTTT
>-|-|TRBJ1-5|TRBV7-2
CASSLPGNQPQHF
TGTGCCAGCAGCTTACCCGGGAATCAGCCCCAGCATTTT
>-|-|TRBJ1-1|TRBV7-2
CASSPGHQSAEAFF
TGTGCCAGCAGCCCGGGACACCAGAGCGCTGAAGCTTTCTTT
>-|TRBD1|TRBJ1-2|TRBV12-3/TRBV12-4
CASSPGTDYGYTF
TGTGCCAGCAGTCCTGGGACAGACTATGGCTACACCTTC
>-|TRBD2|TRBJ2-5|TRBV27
CASSPLAGGRETQYF
TGTGCCAGCAGTCCCCTAGCGGGGGGGCGGGAGACCCAGTACTTC
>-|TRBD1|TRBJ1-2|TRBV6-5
CASSSTLDRGYGYTF
TGTGCCAGCAGTTCAACCTTGGACAGGGGCTATGGCTACACCTTC
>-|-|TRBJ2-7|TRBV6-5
CASSYLYEQYF
TGTGCCAGCAGTTACCTCTACGAGCAGTACTTC
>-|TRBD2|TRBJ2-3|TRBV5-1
CASSLLAGGPGTDTQYF
TGCGCCAGCAGCTTGCTGGCGGGAGGACCGGGCACAGATACGCAGTATTTT
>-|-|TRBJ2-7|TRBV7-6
CASIPPRRRGSYEQYF
TGTGCCAGCATCCCTCCAAGGCGGAGGGGCTCCTACGAGCAGTACTTC
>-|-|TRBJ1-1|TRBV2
CASRIAATIGRGAFF
TGTGCCAGCCGTATAGCGGCGACGATAGGGCGAGGGGCTTTCTTT
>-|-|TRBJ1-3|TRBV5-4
CASRDRSSGNTIYF
TGTGCCAGCAGAGACAGGTCCTCTGGAAACACCATATATTTT
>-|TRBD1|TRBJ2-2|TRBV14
CASSRWTGVTGELFF
TGTGCCAGCAGCCGGTGGACAGGGGTGACCGGGGAGCTGTTTTTT
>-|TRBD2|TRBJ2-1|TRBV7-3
CASSLSPGLAAVPFSYNEQFF
TGTGCCAGCAGCTTAAGTCCGGGACTAGCGGCGGTGCCCTTCTCCTACAATGAGCAGTTCTTC
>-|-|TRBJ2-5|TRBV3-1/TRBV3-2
CASSQALARETQYF
TGTGCCAGCAGCCAGGCTCTAGCGAGGGAGACCCAGTACTTC
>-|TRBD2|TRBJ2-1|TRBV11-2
CASLRLAGGRGQFF
TGTGCCAGCCTGCGACTAGCGGGAGGGCGGGGGCAGTTCTTC
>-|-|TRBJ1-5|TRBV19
CASSQTGTNSNQPQHF
TGTGCCAGTAGTCAAACAGGGACCAATAGCAATCAGCCCCAGCATTTT
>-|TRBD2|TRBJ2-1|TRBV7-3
CASSPGRLAKNEQFF
TGTGCCAGCAGCCCAGGGAGACTAGCCAAAAATGAGCAGTTCTTC
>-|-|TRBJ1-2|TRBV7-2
CASSRGVSYGYTF
TGTGCCAGCAGCCGGGGGGTAAGCTATGGCTACACCTTC
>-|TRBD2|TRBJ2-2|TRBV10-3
CTIRLAGEGRELFF
TGTACCATCAGACTAGCGGGAGAGGGGAGGGAGCTGTTTTTT
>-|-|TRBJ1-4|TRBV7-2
CASSPIATNEKLFF
TGTGCCAGCAGCCCCATTGCAACTAATGAAAAACTGTTTTTT
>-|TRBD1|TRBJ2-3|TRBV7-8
CASSSRGRTGSTDTQYF
TGTGCCAGCAGCTCCCGGGGCAGGACAGGTTCCACAGATACGCAGTATTTT
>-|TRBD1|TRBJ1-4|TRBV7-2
CASSSPGTGGEKLFF
TGTGCCAGCAGCTCGCCCGGGACAGGAGGTGAAAAACTGTTTTTT